This T cell receptor beta chain was sequenced in a study of blood T cells in healthy people across ages. This clonotype was observed at least ten times. A second PCR of 7 to 11 cycles used a sample-barcoded 5' primer and a J-beta primer mix. TCRdb ran MiXCR on the 5' RACE reads and lists one entry per CDR3 protein. The repertoire consists of 1.5 million to 2 million distinct CDR3 sequences, with under 30% occurring once and the leading ten covering more than 6%. Germline V gives CDR1 DFQATT, CDR2 SNEGSKA (reference sequence). CDR3 length: 14 amino acids. J was trimmed by 0 bases and V by 3 bases; bases with no gene match: 5.

The sequence derives from a woman between 25 and 40 years old in good health. The V call is TRBV20-1, the J call TRBJ2-7; 7 positions agree with TRBD2. What was sequenced was blood. Written as DNA, the CDR3 is TGCAGTGCTAGGCGGCTAGCGGCCTCCTACGAGCAGTACTTC. The encoded protein is CSARRLAASYEQYF.